One sample yielded the 3 T cell receptor beta chains listed below, sequenced in a study of early T cells in non-severe SARS-CoV-2 infection. TCRdb re-derived calls from the 5' RACE reads in MiXCR, one entry per CDR3 protein. The table lists 60,000 to 70,000 distinct CDR3 sequences, approximately 6.1% of them singletons. The sample was whole blood, taken at baseline. Receptors were obtained from an adult who was a healthcare worker with PCR-confirmed SARS-CoV-2 infection or an uninfected control (not recorded which).

The table lists this clonotype with a count of one. Its ends do not fully match the called genes, so a read error is possible. J is TRBJ2-5 and V is TRBV9; 7 nucleotides align to TRBD2. The CDR3 has 14 amino acids. CDR1 SGDLS and CDR2 YYNGEE come from the germline V gene. The CDR3: CASSVVAGQETRYF. CDR3 sequence (DNA): TGTGCCAGCAGCGTAGTAGCGGGCCAAGAGACCCGGTACTTC.

This clonotype was counted ten times or more. The gene calls are TRBV13 and TRBJ2-2, with TRBD2 identical over 8 bases. From germline, CDR1 is PRHDT and CDR2 FYEKMQ (reference sequence). This CDR3 region has 18 residues. The V gene end was trimmed by 1 base and the J gene end by 2 bases; junction bases not matched to a gene: 9. CDR3 coding DNA: TGTGCCAGCAGCTTAGCTCGTAGTACTAGCGGAAACACCGGGGAGCTGTTTTTT. This translates into CASSLARSTSGNTGELFF.

This clonotype was seen ten or more times. This chain connects TRBV12-3 or TRBV12-4 to TRBJ2-2; 9 bases match TRBD1. This CDR3 has 14 residues. V was pared by 6 bases and J by 6 bases, with 5 bases of the junction left unmatched. CDR3: CASSPRQGAGELFF. DNA of the CDR3: TGTGCCAGCAGCCCTCGACAGGGGGCCGGGGAGCTGTTTTTT.